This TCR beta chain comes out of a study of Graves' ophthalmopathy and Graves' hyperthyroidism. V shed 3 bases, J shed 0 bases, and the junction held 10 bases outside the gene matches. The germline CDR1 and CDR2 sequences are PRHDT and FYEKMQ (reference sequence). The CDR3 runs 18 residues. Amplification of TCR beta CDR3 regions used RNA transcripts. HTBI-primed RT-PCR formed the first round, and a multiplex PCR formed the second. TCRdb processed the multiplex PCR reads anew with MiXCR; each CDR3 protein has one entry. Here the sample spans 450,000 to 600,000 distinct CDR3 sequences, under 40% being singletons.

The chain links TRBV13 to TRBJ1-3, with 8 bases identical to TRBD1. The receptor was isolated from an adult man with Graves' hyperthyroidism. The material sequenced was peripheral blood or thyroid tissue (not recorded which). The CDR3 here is CASSFAGGQGLSGNTIYF. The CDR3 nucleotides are TGTGCCAGCAGCTTCGCAGGGGGCCAGGGCCTCTCTGGAAACACCATATATTTT.